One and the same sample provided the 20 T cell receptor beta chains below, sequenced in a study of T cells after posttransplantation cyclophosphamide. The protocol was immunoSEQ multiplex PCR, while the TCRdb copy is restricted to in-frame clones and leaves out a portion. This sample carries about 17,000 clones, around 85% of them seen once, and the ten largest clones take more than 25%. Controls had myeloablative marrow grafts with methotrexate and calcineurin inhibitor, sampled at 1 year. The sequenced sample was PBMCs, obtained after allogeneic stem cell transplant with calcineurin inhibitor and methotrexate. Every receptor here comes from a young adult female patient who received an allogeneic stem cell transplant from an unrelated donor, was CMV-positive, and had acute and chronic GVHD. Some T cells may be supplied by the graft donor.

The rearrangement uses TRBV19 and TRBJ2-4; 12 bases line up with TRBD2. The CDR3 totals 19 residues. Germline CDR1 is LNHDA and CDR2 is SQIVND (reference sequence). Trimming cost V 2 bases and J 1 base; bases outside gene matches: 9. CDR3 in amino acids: CASSIRGTSGLRAKNIQYF. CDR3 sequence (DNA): TGTGCCAGTAGTATAAGGGGGACTAGCGGGCTGAGGGCCAAAAACATTCAGTACTTC.

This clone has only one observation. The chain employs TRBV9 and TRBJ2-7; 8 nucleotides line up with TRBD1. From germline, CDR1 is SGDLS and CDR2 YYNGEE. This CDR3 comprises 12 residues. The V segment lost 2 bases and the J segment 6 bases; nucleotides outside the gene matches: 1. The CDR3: CASSVTGGEQYF. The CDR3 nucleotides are TGTGCCAGCAGCGTTACAGGGGGCGAGCAGTACTTC.

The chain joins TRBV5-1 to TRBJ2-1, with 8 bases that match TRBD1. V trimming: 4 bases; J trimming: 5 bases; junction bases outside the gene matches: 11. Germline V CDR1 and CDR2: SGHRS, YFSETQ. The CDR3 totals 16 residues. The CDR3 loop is CASSLWGQGAHNEQFF. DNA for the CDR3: TGCGCCAGCAGCCTATGGGGGCAGGGGGCTCACAATGAGCAGTTCTTC.

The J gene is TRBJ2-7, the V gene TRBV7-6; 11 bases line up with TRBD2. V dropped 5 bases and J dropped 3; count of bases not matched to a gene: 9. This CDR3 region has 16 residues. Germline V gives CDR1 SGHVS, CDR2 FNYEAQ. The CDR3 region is CASSQTLSGRGYEQYF. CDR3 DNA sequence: TGTGCCAGCAGCCAAACCCTTAGCGGGAGGGGCTACGAGCAGTACTTC.

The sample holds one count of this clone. CDR3 bases: TGTGCCAGCAGCGGCCGACTAGCGGGAGATACCGGGGAGCTGTTTTTT. Protein product: CASSGRLAGDTGELFF. J is TRBJ2-2 and V is TRBV5-4; 12 positions match TRBD2. Germline V gives CDR1 SGHNT, CDR2 YYREEE (reference sequence). This CDR3 has 16 amino acids. The J segment lost 5 bases and the V segment lost 4 bases, leaving 6 bases of the junction unmatched.

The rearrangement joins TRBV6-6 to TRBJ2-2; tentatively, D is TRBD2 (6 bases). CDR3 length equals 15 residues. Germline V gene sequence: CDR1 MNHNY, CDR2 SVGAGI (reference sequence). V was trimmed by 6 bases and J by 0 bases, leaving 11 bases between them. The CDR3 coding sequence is TGTGCCAGCAGCCCGGGACTTACGAACACCGGGGAGCTGTTTTTT. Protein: CASSPGLTNTGELFF.

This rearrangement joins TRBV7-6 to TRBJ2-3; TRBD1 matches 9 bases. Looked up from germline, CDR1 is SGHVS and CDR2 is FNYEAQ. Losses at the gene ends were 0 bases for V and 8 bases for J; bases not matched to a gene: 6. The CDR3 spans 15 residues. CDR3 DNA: TGTGCCAGCAGCTTAGCACAGGGGGCAAGGGGTACGCAGTATTTT. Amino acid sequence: CASSLAQGARGTQYF.

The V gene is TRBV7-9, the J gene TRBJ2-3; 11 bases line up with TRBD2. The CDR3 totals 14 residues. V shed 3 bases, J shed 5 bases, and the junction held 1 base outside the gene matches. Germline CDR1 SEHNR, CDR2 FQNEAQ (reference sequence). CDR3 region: CASSFGTSGDTQYF. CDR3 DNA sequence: TGTGCCAGCAGCTTCGGGACTAGCGGAGATACGCAGTATTTT.

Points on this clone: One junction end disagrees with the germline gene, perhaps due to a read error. CDR3 residues: CASSLKGTSSVF. In DNA, the CDR3 is TGTGCCAGCAGCTTGAAAGGGACTAGCAGCGTCTTC. V is TRBV7-8 and J is TRBJ2-1, with TRBD2 identical over 9 bases. The CDR3 length is 12 residues. The germline V gene has CDR1 SGHVS and CDR2 FQNEAQ.

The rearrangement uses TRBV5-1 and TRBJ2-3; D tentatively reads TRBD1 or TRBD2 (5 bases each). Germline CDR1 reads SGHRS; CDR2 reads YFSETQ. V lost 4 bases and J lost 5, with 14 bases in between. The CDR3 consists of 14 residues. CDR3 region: CASSMGVARDTQYF. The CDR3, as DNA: TGCGCCAGCAGCATGGGGGTAGCGAGAGATACGCAGTATTTT.

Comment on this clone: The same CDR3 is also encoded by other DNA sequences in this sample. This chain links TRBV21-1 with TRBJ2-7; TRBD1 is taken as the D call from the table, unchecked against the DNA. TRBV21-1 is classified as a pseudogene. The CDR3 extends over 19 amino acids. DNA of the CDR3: TGTGCCAGCAGCAAAAAACGCCCTGGGGGGACAGGGGGCACCTACGAGCAGTACTTC. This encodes CASSKKRPGGTGGTYEQYF.

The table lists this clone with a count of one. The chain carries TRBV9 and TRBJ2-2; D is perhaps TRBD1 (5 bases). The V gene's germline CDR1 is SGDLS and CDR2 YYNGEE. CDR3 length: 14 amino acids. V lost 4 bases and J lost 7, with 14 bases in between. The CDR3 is CASSLQARHGELFF. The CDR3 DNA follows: TGTGCCAGCAGCCTACAGGCGAGGCACGGGGAGCTGTTTTTT.

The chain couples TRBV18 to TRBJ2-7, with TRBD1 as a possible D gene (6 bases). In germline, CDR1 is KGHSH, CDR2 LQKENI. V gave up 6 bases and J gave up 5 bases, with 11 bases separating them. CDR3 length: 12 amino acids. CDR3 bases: TGTGCCAGCTCCCTTCGACAGGACGAGCAGTACTTC. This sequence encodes CASSLRQDEQYF.

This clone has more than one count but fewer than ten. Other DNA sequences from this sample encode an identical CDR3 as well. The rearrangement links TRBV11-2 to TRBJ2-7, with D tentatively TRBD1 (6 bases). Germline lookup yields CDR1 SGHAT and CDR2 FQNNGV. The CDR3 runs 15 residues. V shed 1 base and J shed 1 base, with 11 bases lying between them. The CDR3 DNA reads TGTGCCAGCAGCTTAGGGGCCGGGACATCCTACGAGCAGTACTTC. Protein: CASSLGAGTSYEQYF.

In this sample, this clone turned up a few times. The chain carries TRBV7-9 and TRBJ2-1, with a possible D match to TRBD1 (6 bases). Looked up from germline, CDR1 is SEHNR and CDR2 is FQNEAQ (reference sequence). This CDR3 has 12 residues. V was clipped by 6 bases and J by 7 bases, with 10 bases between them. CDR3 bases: TGTGCCAGCAGGGCAGGGGTAAATGAGCAGTTCTTC. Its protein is CASRAGVNEQFF.

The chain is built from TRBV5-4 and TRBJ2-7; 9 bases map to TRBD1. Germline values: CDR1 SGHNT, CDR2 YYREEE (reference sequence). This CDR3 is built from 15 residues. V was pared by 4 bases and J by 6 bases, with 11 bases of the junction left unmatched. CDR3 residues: CASSPHRGPGFEQYF. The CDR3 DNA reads TGTGCCAGCAGCCCACACAGGGGGCCCGGTTTCGAGCAGTACTTC.

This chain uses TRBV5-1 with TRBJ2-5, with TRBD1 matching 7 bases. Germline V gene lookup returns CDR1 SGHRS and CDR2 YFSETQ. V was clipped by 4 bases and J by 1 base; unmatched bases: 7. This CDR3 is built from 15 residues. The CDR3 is CASSPRGPSQETQYF. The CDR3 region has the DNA TGCGCCAGCAGCCCAAGGGGGCCGAGCCAAGAGACCCAGTACTTC.

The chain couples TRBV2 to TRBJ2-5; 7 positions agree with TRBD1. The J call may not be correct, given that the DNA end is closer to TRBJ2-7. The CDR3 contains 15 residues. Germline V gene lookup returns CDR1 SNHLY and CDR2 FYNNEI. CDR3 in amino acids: CASSLTGVTDYEQYF. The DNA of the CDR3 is TGTGCCAGCAGCCTCACAGGGGTCACCGACTACGAGCAGTACTTC.

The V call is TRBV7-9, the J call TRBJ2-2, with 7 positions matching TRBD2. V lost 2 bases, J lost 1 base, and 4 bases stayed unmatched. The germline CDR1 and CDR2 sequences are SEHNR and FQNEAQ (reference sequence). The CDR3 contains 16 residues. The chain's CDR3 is CASSLTLAWNTGELFF. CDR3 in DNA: TGTGCCAGCAGCTTAACACTAGCGTGGAACACCGGGGAGCTGTTTTTT.

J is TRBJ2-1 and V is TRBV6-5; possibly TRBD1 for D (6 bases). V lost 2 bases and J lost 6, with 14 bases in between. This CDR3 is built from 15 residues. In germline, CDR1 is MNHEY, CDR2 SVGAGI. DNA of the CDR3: TGTGCCAGCAGTTACCGGCGGACAGAGAGCAATGAGCAGTTCTTC. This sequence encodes CASSYRRTESNEQFF.